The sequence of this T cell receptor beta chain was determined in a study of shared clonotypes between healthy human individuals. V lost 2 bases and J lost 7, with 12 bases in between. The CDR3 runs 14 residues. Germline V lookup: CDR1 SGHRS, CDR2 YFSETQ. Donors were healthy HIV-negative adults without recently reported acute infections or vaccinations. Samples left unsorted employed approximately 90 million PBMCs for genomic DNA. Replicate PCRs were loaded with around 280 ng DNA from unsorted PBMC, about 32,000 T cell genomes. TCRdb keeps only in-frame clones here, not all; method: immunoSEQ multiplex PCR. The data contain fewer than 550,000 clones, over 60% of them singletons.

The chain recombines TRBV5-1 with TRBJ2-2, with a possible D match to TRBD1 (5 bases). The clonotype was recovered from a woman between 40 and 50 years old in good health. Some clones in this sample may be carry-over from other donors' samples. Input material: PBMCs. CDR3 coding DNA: TGCGCCAGCAGCTTAGCACAGGCCTACGGGGAGCTGTTTTTT. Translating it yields CASSLAQAYGELFF.